Listed below are T cell receptor beta chains from one sample, sequenced in a study of T cell responses to AZD1222 COVID-19 vaccine. Assay: immunoSEQ multiplex PCR; the TCRdb copy retains only in-frame clones and omits some. Counted here are 110,000 or so clones, 75% to 95% occurring once; the ten biggest clones make up almost 5.5%. Sequenced here: peripheral blood, sampled on day 0 of AZD1222 vaccination. The receptors were gathered from an adult in good health. Each CDR3 is given with its conserved first and last residue. D genes are given only for firm matches. Where a row states a size, it is once, few, many or the class of an expanded clone; other rows omit it.

TRBV5-1	-	TRBJ2-5	TRBD2	CASSLEAGAWAQYF	TGCGCCAGCAGCTTGGAAGCGGGAGCCTGGGCCCAGTACTTC
TRBV12-3/TRBV12-4	-	TRBJ1-2	TRBD1	CASTRTGNGYTF	TGTGCCAGCACCCGGACAGGGAATGGCTACACCTTC
TRBV5-1	-	TRBJ2-7	-	CASSLAGEAFWEQYF	TGCGCCAGCAGCTTGGCTGGGGAGGCGTTTTGGGAGCAGTACTTC
TRBV12-3/TRBV12-4	-	TRBJ2-3	-	CASSLRPTQYF	TGTGCCAGCAGTTTACGTCCTACGCAGTATTTT
TRBV5-1	-	TRBJ2-2	-	CASSWDRANTGELFF	TGCGCCAGCAGCTGGGACCGAGCGAACACCGGGGAGCTGTTTTTT
TRBV19	-	TRBJ2-6	-	CASYQGSGANVLTF	TGTGCGAGCTACCAGGGCTCTGGGGCCAACGTCCTGACTTTC
TRBV7-2	-	TRBJ1-1	TRBD1	CASRSGQGNTEAFF	TGTGCCAGCAGGTCTGGACAGGGGAACACTGAAGCTTTCTTT
TRBV15	-	TRBJ1-5	-	CATSRDRSANQPQHF	TGTGCCACCAGCAGAGATCGGTCGGCCAATCAGCCCCAGCATTTT
TRBV7-8	-	TRBJ2-5	-	CASSLFFRSQETQYF	TGTGCCAGCAGCTTATTTTTCCGGAGTCAAGAGACCCAGTACTTC
TRBV7-9	-	TRBJ1-5	-	CASSPRGGGNQPQHF	TGTGCCAGCAGCCCACGAGGAGGCGGCAATCAGCCCCAGCATTTT
TRBV5-4	-	TRBJ1-2	-	CASSLGGLYGYTF	TGTGCCAGCAGCTTGGGGGGCCTCTATGGCTACACCTTC
TRBV29-1	-	TRBJ1-1	-	CSVVVPGAFF	TGCAGCGTTGTGGTCCCGGGGGCTTTCTTT
TRBV5-1	-	TRBJ1-3	TRBD1	CASSATGDSGNTIYF	TGCGCCAGCAGCGCGACAGGGGACTCTGGAAACACCATATATTTT
TRBV27	-	TRBJ2-7	TRBD2	CASSLLASGSSSYEQYF	TGTGCCAGCAGTTTATTAGCTAGCGGGAGTAGTTCCTACGAGCAGTACTTC
TRBV7-9	-	TRBJ1-4	-	CASSLVKSVGGPEKLFF	TGTGCCAGCAGCTTAGTCAAAAGCGTCGGAGGGCCTGAAAAACTGTTTTTT
TRBV5-1	-	TRBJ2-7	TRBD2	CASSSNVAGVRRYF	TGCGCCAGCAGCTCGAACGTAGCGGGAGTACGTCGGTACTTC
TRBV30	few	TRBJ1-6	TRBD1	CAWKGQGASPLHF	TGTGCCTGGAAGGGACAGGGGGCCTCACCCCTCCACTTT
TRBV27	-	TRBJ1-1	-	CASSSLSDRNTEAFF	TGTGCCAGCAGTTCCCTATCGGACAGGAACACTGAAGCTTTCTTT
TRBV5-1	once	TRBJ2-1	-	CASSWGINEQFF	TGCGCCAGCAGCTGGGGAATTAATGAGCAGTTCTTC
TRBV19	once	TRBJ1-2	-	CASSILVEGGYGYTF	TGTGCCAGTAGTATACTTGTGGAAGGAGGGTATGGCTACACCTTC
TRBV11-1	-	TRBJ2-1	TRBD1	CASSLAGRGHEQFF	TGTGCCAGCAGCTTAGCTGGCAGGGGGCATGAGCAGTTCTTC
TRBV6-2/TRBV6-3	few	TRBJ1-5	-	CASSLLTGLVGNQPQHF	TGTGCCAGCAGCCTACTCACAGGGCTTGTCGGCAATCAGCCCCAGCATTTT
TRBV2	once	TRBJ1-2	TRBD1	CASKDRGLGSYGYTF	TGTGCCAGCAAGGACAGGGGGCTTGGTAGCTATGGCTACACCTTC
TRBV5-1	-	TRBJ1-5	-	CASSSDTNQPQHF	TGCGCCAGCAGCTCGGACACAAATCAGCCCCAGCATTTT
TRBV11-2	-	TRBJ1-3	-	CASSEPGTFSGNTIYF	TGTGCCAGCAGCGAACCTGGGACGTTTTCTGGAAACACCATATATTTT
TRBV18	-	TRBJ1-6	-	CASSTDGLGNSPLHF	TGTGCCAGCTCAACTGACGGTCTCGGTAATTCACCCCTCCACTTT
TRBV7-9	-	TRBJ2-1	TRBD1	CASSKGGQAAGNEQFF	TGTGCCAGCAGCAAAGGAGGACAGGCGGCGGGCAATGAGCAGTTCTTC
TRBV19	-	TRBJ1-2	TRBD1	CASYDRGLYGYTF	TGTGCCAGCTATGACAGGGGGCTCTATGGCTACACCTTC
TRBV7-9	once	TRBJ2-2	-	CASSRGGNGELFF	TGTGCCAGCAGCCGTGGGGGGAACGGGGAGCTGTTTTTT
TRBV27	-	TRBJ2-1	-	CASWHWTASYNEQFF	TGTGCCAGCTGGCACTGGACAGCCTCCTACAATGAGCAGTTCTTC
TRBV18	once	TRBJ1-2	-	CASSSNVLGDGYTF	TGTGCCAGCTCGTCGAACGTCCTGGGGGATGGCTACACCTTC
TRBV5-1	-	TRBJ2-3	-	CASSLEGFNTDTQYF	TGCGCCAGCAGCTTGGAGGGGTTCAACACAGATACGCAGTATTTT
TRBV28	once	TRBJ2-3	-	CATLTVSISSTDTQYF	TGTGCCACCCTGACCGTTTCTATCTCTAGCACAGATACGCAGTATTTT
TRBV11-2	-	TRBJ1-3	-	CASRLAGRRSGNTIYF	TGTGCCAGCAGATTGGCGGGCCGCCGCTCTGGAAACACCATATATTTT
TRBV6-5	-	TRBJ2-7	TRBD1	CASRRAGGASYEQYF	TGTGCCAGCAGGAGGGCAGGGGGCGCCTCCTACGAGCAGTACTTC
TRBV10-1	-	TRBJ1-5	TRBD1	CASSEYRDSGTQHF	TGCGCCAGCAGTGAGTACCGGGACAGCGGAACCCAGCATTTT
TRBV5-1	few	TRBJ2-2	-	CASSSRETGELFF	TGCGCCAGCAGCAGTCGTGAGACCGGGGAGCTGTTTTTT
TRBV9	-	TRBJ2-7	-	CASSPNGGPGEQYF	TGTGCCAGCAGTCCTAATGGAGGGCCGGGGGAGCAGTACTTC